One sample yielded the 29 T cell receptor beta chains listed below, sequenced in a study of blood T cells in healthy people across ages. Sample-barcoded 5' priming and a J-beta primer mix drove a second PCR of about 6 to 12 cycles. TCRdb re-called the 5' RACE reads with MiXCR, one entry per CDR3 protein. The sample lists over 1,500,000 distinct CDR3 sequences, 39% occurring once. The sequenced sample was blood. These receptors originate from a human donor in good health.

The chain links TRBV24-1 to TRBJ2-1, with TRBD1 matching 7 bases. With V trimmed by 4 bases and J by 10 bases, 9 bases remained unmatched. The CDR3 runs 14 residues. The germline CDR1 and CDR2 sequences are KGHDR and SFDVKD. The CDR3 region is CATSDPPGQREQFF. CDR3 bases: TGTGCCACCAGTGACCCGCCGGGACAGAGAGAGCAGTTCTTC.

Details on this clonotype: One end of the junction fails to match germline, which may point to a read error. The genes are TRBV4-3 and TRBJ1-1; D not certain. Germline V gene data show CDR1 as LGHNA and CDR2 as YSLEER. This CDR3 has 13 residues. This CDR3 reads CASSQDEFGEVFF. The DNA of the CDR3 is TGCGCCAGCAGCCAAGATGAATTTGGTGAAGTTTTCTTT.

This clonotype was counted between two and nine times. CDR3 bases: TGTGCCAGCAGCTCCGGGTCGGGTGGAGACTATGGCTACACCTTC. This codes for CASSSGSGGDYGYTF. The chain joins TRBV7-2 to TRBJ1-2, with no clear D. Germline V gene data show CDR1 as SGHTA and CDR2 as FQGNSA. Trimming took 4 bases from V and 3 from J, leaving 15 bases between them. The CDR3 sequence is 15 residues long. Filled out from reference TRBV7-2 and TRBJ1-2, the complete variable domain reads GAGVSQSPSNKVTEKGKDVELRCDPISGHTALYWYRQSLGQGLEFLIYFQGNSAPDKSGLPSDRFSAERTGGSVSTLTIQRTQQEDSAVYLCASSSGSGGDYGYTFGSGTRLTVV.

This clonotype has only a few counts. The chain couples TRBV5-1 to TRBJ2-6, with TRBD1 identical over 9 bases. Germline V gene data show CDR1 as SGHRS and CDR2 as YFSETQ. The CDR3 length is 16 residues. Losses at the gene ends were 6 bases for V and 2 bases for J; bases not matched to a gene: 6. Written as DNA, the CDR3 is TGCGCCAGCACCCTGGGACAGGGTGCTGGGGCCAACGTCCTGACTTTC. Protein product: CASTLGQGAGANVLTF.

This clonotype was observed a few times. The chain combines TRBV20-1 with TRBJ1-2; 7 bases match TRBD1. Germline V gene lookup returns CDR1 DFQATT and CDR2 SNEGSKA (reference sequence). This CDR3 is 13 amino acids long. The V gene end was trimmed by 5 bases and the J gene end by 8 bases; junction bases not matched to a gene: 11. CDR3 loop: CSAPSVDRTGYTF. CDR3 nucleotides: TGCAGTGCTCCCTCTGTGGACAGGACCGGCTACACCTTC.

This clonotype was observed a handful of times. The V and J genes are TRBV20-1 and TRBJ1-2, with no clear D. The CDR3 sequence is 14 residues long. Per germline, CDR1 DFQATT and CDR2 SNEGSKA (reference sequence). Trimming pared 6 bases from V and 4 bases from J, leaving 18 bases between. The CDR3 here is CSARLRRDLYGYTF. The CDR3 bases are TGCAGTGCCCGACTTAGGAGGGATCTCTATGGCTACACCTTC.

This clonotype was seen only a few times. CDR3 DNA: TGCAGTGCTAGGCGGGGGGGGTTCAGCACAGATACGCAGTATTTT. Its protein product is CSARRGGFSTDTQYF. The gene calls are TRBV20-1 and TRBJ2-3, with 9 bases lining up with TRBD2. The CDR3 consists of 15 residues. The germline V gene encodes CDR1 DFQATT and CDR2 SNEGSKA (reference sequence). Losses at the gene ends were 3 bases for V and 0 bases for J; bases not matched to a gene: 4.

As regards this clonotype: One junction end does not reproduce the germline sequence, and a read error may be involved. The chain employs TRBV4-3 and TRBJ2-1, with no clear D. CDR1 is LGHNA and CDR2 is YSLEER in the germline V gene. The CDR3 length is 16 residues. CDR3 amino acids: CASSQRLGPENNELFF. DNA of the CDR3: TGCGCCAGCAGCCAAAGGTTAGGCCCTGAGAACAATGAGCTGTTCTTC.

Concerning this clonotype: A clone one base away is much larger, so this may be a read error. The chain recombines TRBV29-1 with TRBJ2-6; D possibly corresponds to TRBD2 (6 bases). The germline V gene encodes CDR1 SQVTM and CDR2 ANQGSEA. Trimming cost V 3 bases and J 0 bases, with 6 bases left between them. CDR3 length: 14 residues. For the CDR3, the DNA is TGCAGCGTTGAGCGGGACTCTGGGGCCAACGTCCTGACTTTC. Translating it yields CSVERDSGANVLTF.

V is TRBV20-1 and J is TRBJ2-7; no reliable D call. The CDR3 has 13 amino acids. CDR1 is DFQATT and CDR2 is SNEGSKA in the germline V gene (reference sequence). Trimming pared 7 bases from V and 0 bases from J, leaving 13 bases between. The CDR3 sequence is CSGRETFSYEQYF. In DNA, the CDR3 is TGCAGTGGACGAGAGACCTTCTCCTACGAGCAGTACTTC.

V gene TRBV4-1 combines with J gene TRBJ1-1, with D possibly matching TRBD1 (5 bases). The germline V gene encodes CDR1 MGHRA and CDR2 YSYEKL. The CDR3 totals 15 residues. Trimming cost V 6 bases and J 5 bases, with 19 bases left between them. For the CDR3, the DNA is TGCGCCAGCAGAGCTTATCCAGGGACGACGACTGAAGCTTTCTTT. It codes for CASRAYPGTTTEAFF.

This clonotype was picked up many times. The V gene is TRBV5-5, the J gene TRBJ2-3; 12 bases map to TRBD2. The CDR3 is 16 amino acids. V dropped 4 bases and J dropped 5; count of bases not matched to a gene: 8. CDR1 and CDR2 from the germline V gene are SGHKS and YYEKEE (reference sequence). The CDR3 region has the DNA TGTGCCAGCAGCCCTCGGACTAGCGGGGTTGGAGATACGCAGTATTTT. Translation: CASSPRTSGVGDTQYF.

The chain uses TRBV20-1 and TRBJ1-5; 7 bases line up with TRBD1. Per the germline V gene, CDR1 is DFQATT and CDR2 is SNEGSKA (reference sequence). Trimming at V came to 8 bases and at J to 2 bases, leaving 9 bases not matched to a gene. The CDR3 has 14 amino acids. In DNA form, the CDR3 reads TGCAGTACTATCGGGACAGACGGCAATCAGCCCCAGCATTTT. Translation gives CSTIGTDGNQPQHF.

This rearrangement joins TRBV14 to TRBJ2-5, with a tentative D call TRBD1 (5 bases). This CDR3 comprises 16 residues. V was shortened by 4 bases and J by 5 bases, with 20 bases between the two germline ends. Germline lookup yields CDR1 SGHDN and CDR2 FVKESK. The CDR3 region has the DNA TGTGCCAGCAGCCCCTGGGGCAAAACCCTATCGGAGACCCAGTACTTC. It codes for CASSPWGKTLSETQYF.

This clonotype was counted only a few times. V and J are TRBV5-4 and TRBJ1-5; D unclear. This CDR3 contains 15 residues. V was shortened by 4 bases and J by 3 bases, with 14 bases between the two germline ends. In germline, CDR1 is SGHNT, CDR2 YYREEE (reference sequence). In nucleotides, the CDR3 is TGTGCCAGCAGCCTGGACCCGACCTACAATCAGCCCCAGCATTTT. This codes for CASSLDPTYNQPQHF.

The chain uses TRBV5-1 and TRBJ1-2; D gene unclear. The CDR3 runs 14 residues. The germline V gene encodes CDR1 SGHRS and CDR2 YFSETQ. V was clipped by 2 bases and J by 13 bases, with 21 bases between them. This chain's CDR3 is CASSLNREGGACTF. The DNA of the CDR3 is TGCGCCAGCAGCTTAAACCGAGAAGGTGGAGCTTGCACCTTC. The complete variable domain, with remaining parts taken from reference TRBV5-1 and TRBJ1-2, reads KAGVTQTPRYLIKTRGQQVTLSCSPISGHRSVSWYQQTPGQGLQFLFEYFSETQRNKGNFPGRFSGRQFSNSRSEMNVSTLELGDSALYLCASSLNREGGACTFGSGTRLTVV.

In this sample, this clonotype turned up a few times. The rearrangement uses TRBV28 and TRBJ2-1; 10 bases are a match to TRBD2. Trimming cost V 8 bases and J 4 bases; bases outside gene matches: 5. The CDR3 sequence is 14 residues long. Germline V gene lookup returns CDR1 MDHEN and CDR2 SYDVKM. CDR3 sequence reads: CASGLSGGYNEQFF. Written as DNA, the CDR3 is TGTGCCAGCGGCCTTAGCGGGGGGTACAATGAGCAGTTCTTC. The whole variable domain, remainder taken from reference TRBV28 and TRBJ2-1, is DVKVTQSSRYLVKRTGEKVFLECVQDMDHENMFWYRQDPGLGLRLIYFSYDVKMKEKGDIPEGYSVSREKKERFSLILESASTNQTSMYLCASGLSGGYNEQFFGPGTRLTVL.

The V call is TRBV7-9, the J call TRBJ2-5, with a tentative D call TRBD1 (6 bases). Germline CDR1 and CDR2: SEHNR and FQNEAQ (reference sequence). Trimming took off 6 bases at V and 5 bases at J, with 25 bases between the two ends. CDR3 length: 17 residues. Written as DNA, the CDR3 is TGTGCCAGCAGTCCTTCCCGAGGGGGACCGGTGACGGAGACCCAGTACTTC. Translated, it gives CASSPSRGGPVTETQYF. The full variable domain, rest sourced from reference TRBV7-9 and TRBJ2-5, is DTGVSQNPRHKITKRGQNVTFRCDPISEHNRLYWYRQTLGQGPEFLTYFQNEAQLEKSRLLSDRFSAERPKGSFSTLEIQRTEQGDSAMYLCASSPSRGGPVTETQYFGPGTRLLVL.

The J gene is TRBJ2-7, the V gene TRBV20-1; a weak D match, TRBD1 (6 bases). Germline V gene sequence: CDR1 DFQATT, CDR2 SNEGSKA (reference sequence). This CDR3 spans 13 amino acids. Trimming removed 1 base from V and 2 bases from J, with 9 bases in between. In DNA form, the CDR3 reads TGCAGTGCTAGAGGGTCAGGGGCCTACGAGCAGTACTTC. The encoded protein is CSARGSGAYEQYF.

The rearrangement uses TRBV27 and TRBJ2-7; D is perhaps TRBD2 (6 bases). Germline CDR1 is MNHEY and CDR2 is SMNVEV (reference sequence). Trimming took 5 bases from V and 2 from J, leaving 13 bases between them. The CDR3 is made up of 14 amino acids. The CDR3: CASSISGGTYEQYF. Written as DNA, the CDR3 is TGTGCCAGCAGTATTAGCGGTGGTACCTACGAGCAGTACTTC.

This clonotype was recorded a few times. The CDR3: CASIGQLRDTQYF. In DNA form, the CDR3 reads TGTGCCAGCATCGGACAGCTTCGGGATACGCAGTATTTT. The gene calls are TRBV28 and TRBJ2-3; tentative D call: TRBD1 (6 bases). The CDR3 is 13 amino acids. V lost 7 bases to trimming and J lost 6 bases, with 14 bases between them. Per germline, CDR1 MDHEN and CDR2 SYDVKM.

This clonotype appeared a few times. This chain uses TRBV7-2 with TRBJ1-5; no firm D call. Germline V gene data show CDR1 as SGHTA and CDR2 as FQGNSA. The CDR3 is 15 amino acids. V was cut by 1 base and J by 0 bases, with 7 bases left in between. CDR3 region: CASSLEADSNQPQHF. Written as DNA, the CDR3 is TGTGCCAGCAGCTTAGAGGCAGATAGCAATCAGCCCCAGCATTTT. The full variable domain, in which reference TRBV7-2 and TRBJ1-5 provide the parts outside the CDR3, is GAGVSQSPSNKVTEKGKDVELRCDPISGHTALYWYRQSLGQGLEFLIYFQGNSAPDKSGLPSDRFSAERTGGSVSTLTIQRTQQEDSAVYLCASSLEADSNQPQHFGDGTRLSIL.

V usage is TRBV4-1 and J usage is TRBJ2-1; no reliable D call. Germline values: CDR1 MGHRA, CDR2 YSYEKL. The CDR3 has 16 amino acids. The V gene lost 1 base and the J gene lost 2 bases, with 12 bases spanning the gap. CDR3 amino acids: CASSQVLADTYNEQFF. DNA for the CDR3: TGCGCCAGCAGCCAAGTGTTGGCAGATACCTACAATGAGCAGTTCTTC.

The genes are TRBV6-1 and TRBJ1-3; 9 bases fit TRBD1. The germline V gene encodes CDR1 MNHNS and CDR2 SASEGT. The V and J ends lost 6 bases and 2 bases, in that order; junction bases with no gene match: 8. The CDR3 is made up of 16 amino acids. The DNA for the CDR3 is TGTGCCAGCAGCTCCGGACAGGGGTCCGCTGGAAACACCATATATTTT. Amino acid sequence: CASSSGQGSAGNTIYF.

The chain has TRBV12-3 or TRBV12-4 and TRBJ1-4; a weak D match, TRBD1 (5 bases). V dropped 3 bases and J dropped 7 bases, with 18 bases sitting between them. The CDR3 is 16 amino acids. CDR3 sequence (DNA): TGTGCCAGCAGTTTTACGGGGGGTGGAAAGTTTGAAAAACTGTTTTTT. It codes for CASSFTGGGKFEKLFF.

The rearrangement uses TRBV2 and TRBJ2-7; TRBD1 aligns across 9 bases. The CDR3 consists of 15 residues. The J segment lost 2 bases and the V segment lost 1 base, leaving 3 bases of the junction unmatched. Germline lookup yields CDR1 SNHLY and CDR2 FYNNEI. The CDR3 reads CASSEGGQGPYEQYF. CDR3 nucleotides: TGTGCCAGCAGTGAAGGGGGACAGGGACCCTACGAGCAGTACTTC.

The V and J genes are TRBV5-1 and TRBJ2-1; D perhaps matches TRBD2 (5 bases). The V end was cut by 2 bases, the J end by 2 bases, with 11 bases between. Per germline, CDR1 SGHRS and CDR2 YFSETQ. The CDR3 sequence is 15 residues long. Here the CDR3 reads CASSFEEDPYNEQFF. CDR3 nucleotide sequence: TGCGCCAGCAGCTTTGAGGAGGACCCCTACAATGAGCAGTTCTTC.

The chain uses TRBV4-1 and TRBJ1-1; TRBD1 might be the D (5 bases). The CDR3 loop spans 20 amino acids. Germline V gene lookup returns CDR1 MGHRA and CDR2 YSYEKL. V was trimmed by 0 bases and J by 4 bases, leaving 27 bases between them. CDR3 region: CASSQEPHSVMGLEGTEAFF. As DNA, the CDR3 is TGCGCCAGCAGCCAAGAACCCCACTCGGTTATGGGGCTAGAAGGCACTGAAGCTTTCTTT.

This clonotype was counted only a few times. The chain uses TRBV7-9 and TRBJ1-2, with unresolved D. The CDR3 has 16 residues. V shed 5 bases and J shed 2 bases, with 18 bases lying between them. Germline-derived CDR1 and CDR2 are SEHNR and FQNEAQ (reference sequence). In DNA form, the CDR3 reads TGTGCCAGCAGCCGTTCACTCATGACGGACAACTATGGCTACACCTTC. Amino acid sequence: CASSRSLMTDNYGYTF.